The 10 T cell receptor beta chains below were found in one sample sequenced in a study of T cells in Graves' hyperthyroidism and ophthalmopathy. The TCR beta CDR3 regions underwent amplification using RNA transcripts as the source. Carried out on the TCR CDR3, a first-round RT-PCR used the HTBI primer set. Using its own MiXCR run on the multiplex PCR reads, TCRdb lists one record per CDR3 protein. The sample holds 500,000 to 600,000 distinct CDR3 sequences; around 42% are singletons and the top ten take around 8%. Material: peripheral blood or thyroid tissue (not recorded which). Receptors originate from a woman aged 18-30 years with Graves' hyperthyroidism.

The chain carries TRBV15 and TRBJ2-7, with TRBD2 as a possible D gene (6 bases). Germline loops: CDR1 LNHNV, CDR2 YYDKDF (reference sequence). This CDR3 contains 13 residues. The ends were cut back, 3 bases at V and 3 bases at J, with 9 bases in the middle. The CDR3 coding sequence is TGTGCCACCAGCAGCGGGAGTGTCTACGAGCAGTACTTC. The encoded protein is CATSSGSVYEQYF.

The J gene is TRBJ2-7, the V gene TRBV14; D remains unclear. This CDR3 is built from 13 residues. The V gene's germline CDR1 is SGHDN and CDR2 FVKESK. V was pared by 3 bases and J by 5 bases, with 11 bases between. The CDR3 bases are TGTGCCAGCAGCCAGCAAAGGGCCAACGAGCAGTACTTC. Protein product: CASSQQRANEQYF.

The CDR3 DNA reads TGCAGTGCTAGAGATTTCGCTAGCGGCTTCCAAGAGACCCAGTACTTC. Its translation is CSARDFASGFQETQYF. This chain connects TRBV20-1 to TRBJ2-5, with 7 positions matching TRBD2. J was trimmed by 1 base and V by 0 bases; bases with no gene match: 8. Germline CDR1 and CDR2: DFQATT and SNEGSKA (reference sequence). The CDR3 sequence is 16 residues long.

This clonotype turned up a few times. The CDR3 DNA is TGCGCCAGCAGCCAAGCCGGGACAGACCCAACTAATGAAAAACTGTTTTTT. Amino acids: CASSQAGTDPTNEKLFF. V and J are TRBV4-1 and TRBJ1-4; TRBD1 aligns across 7 bases. The CDR3 covers 17 residues. The junction had 5 bases not matched to a gene; V was cut back by 1 base and J by 0 bases. From germline, CDR1 is MGHRA and CDR2 YSYEKL.

This clonotype showed up just once. The chain links TRBV11-2 to TRBJ1-5; unclear D gene. Per the germline V gene, CDR1 is SGHAT and CDR2 is FQNNGV. The ends were cut back, 2 bases at V and 4 bases at J, with 9 bases in the middle. This CDR3 spans 14 amino acids. CDR3 sequence: CASSLRVTNQPQHF. The CDR3 DNA is TGTGCCAGCAGCTTAAGGGTAACAAATCAGCCCCAGCATTTT.

This clonotype was picked up one time. V gene TRBV7-9 combines with J gene TRBJ2-3; TRBD2 matches at 8 bases. Germline V gives CDR1 SEHNR, CDR2 FQNEAQ (reference sequence). The V and J ends lost 5 bases and 7 bases, in that order; junction bases with no gene match: 17. The CDR3 loop spans 17 amino acids. Here the CDR3 reads CASSQVSSGPFGNTQYF. For the CDR3, the DNA is TGTGCCAGCAGCCAAGTTTCTAGCGGGCCCTTTGGAAATACGCAGTATTTT.

Points on this clonotype: With a much larger clone just one base away, this may be a read error. V gene TRBV6-5 combines with J gene TRBJ1-6, with D possibly TRBD1 on 5 matching bases. In germline, CDR1 is MNHEY, CDR2 SVGAGI. This CDR3 contains 16 residues. The CDR3 region has the DNA TGTGCCAGCAGTCGGGGATTTAGACAGAATAATTCACCCCTCCGCTTT. This translates into CASSRGFRQNNSPLRF.

The chain uses TRBV12-5 and TRBJ2-7; 12 bases map to TRBD2. CDR3 size: 17 residues. Germline V gene data show CDR1 as LGHNT and CDR2 as FRNRAP. V lost 2 bases, J lost 3 bases, and 8 bases stayed unmatched. As DNA, the CDR3 is TGTGCTAGTGGTTTGCCACGGACTAGCGGGATCTTCTACGAGCAGTACTTC. Amino acid sequence: CASGLPRTSGIFYEQYF. The entire variable domain, with the rest obtained from reference TRBV12-5 and TRBJ2-7, is as follows: DARVTQTPRHKVTEMGQEVTMRCQPILGHNTVFWYRQTMMQGLELLAYFRNRAPLDDSGMPKDRFSAEMPDATLATLKIQPSEPRDSAVYFCASGLPRTSGIFYEQYFGPGTRLTVT.

Of note for this clonotype: An end of the junction does not agree with germline; a read error may underlie this. The V gene is TRBV4-1, the J gene TRBJ1-2, with 7 bases identical to TRBD1. Germline values: CDR1 MGHRA, CDR2 YSYEKL. CDR3 length: 15 residues. The CDR3 protein is CASSHAGTANYGDTF. In DNA, the CDR3 is TGCGCCAGCAGCCATGCCGGGACAGCAAACTATGGCGACACCTTC.

This clonotype has a count of ten or more. The chain is built from TRBV2 and TRBJ1-6; D possibly corresponds to TRBD1 (6 bases). V was clipped by 9 bases and J by 7 bases, with 13 bases between them. CDR3 size: 13 residues. Germline CDR1 and CDR2: SNHLY and FYNNEI. CDR3 residues: CASGGQQNSPLHF. Here the CDR3 DNA reads TGTGCCAGTGGGGGACAACAAAATTCACCCCTCCACTTT.